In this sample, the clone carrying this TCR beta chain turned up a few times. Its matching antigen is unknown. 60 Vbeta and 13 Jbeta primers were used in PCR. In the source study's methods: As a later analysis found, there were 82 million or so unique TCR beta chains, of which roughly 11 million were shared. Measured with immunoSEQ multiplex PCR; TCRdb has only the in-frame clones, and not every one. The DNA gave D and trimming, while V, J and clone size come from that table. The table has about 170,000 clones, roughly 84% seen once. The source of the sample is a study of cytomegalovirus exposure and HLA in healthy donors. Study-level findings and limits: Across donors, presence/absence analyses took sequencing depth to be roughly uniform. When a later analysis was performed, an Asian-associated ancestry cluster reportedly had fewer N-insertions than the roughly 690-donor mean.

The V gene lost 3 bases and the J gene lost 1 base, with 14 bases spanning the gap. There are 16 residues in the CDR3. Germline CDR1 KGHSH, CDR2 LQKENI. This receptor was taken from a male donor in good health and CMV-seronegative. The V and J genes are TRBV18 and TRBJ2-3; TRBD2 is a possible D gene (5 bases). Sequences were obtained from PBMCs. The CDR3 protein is CASSPGLVGGTDTQYF. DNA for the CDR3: TGTGCCAGCTCACCTGGTCTAGTCGGGGGCACAGATACGCAGTATTTT.